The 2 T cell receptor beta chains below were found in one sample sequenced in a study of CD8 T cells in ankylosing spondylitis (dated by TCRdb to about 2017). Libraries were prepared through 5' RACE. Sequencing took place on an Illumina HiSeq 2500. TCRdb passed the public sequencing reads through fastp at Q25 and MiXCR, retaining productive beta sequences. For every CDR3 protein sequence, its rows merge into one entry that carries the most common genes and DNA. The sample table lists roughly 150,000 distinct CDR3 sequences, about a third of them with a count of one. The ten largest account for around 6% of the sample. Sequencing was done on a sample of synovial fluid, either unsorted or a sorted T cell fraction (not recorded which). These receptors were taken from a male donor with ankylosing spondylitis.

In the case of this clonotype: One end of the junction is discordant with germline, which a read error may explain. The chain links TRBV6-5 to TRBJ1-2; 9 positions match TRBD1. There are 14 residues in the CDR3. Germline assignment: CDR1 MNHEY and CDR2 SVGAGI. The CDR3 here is CASSSDRDRVVGIF. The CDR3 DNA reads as TGTGCCAGCAGTTCCGACCGGGACAGGGTGGTCGGAATCTTC.

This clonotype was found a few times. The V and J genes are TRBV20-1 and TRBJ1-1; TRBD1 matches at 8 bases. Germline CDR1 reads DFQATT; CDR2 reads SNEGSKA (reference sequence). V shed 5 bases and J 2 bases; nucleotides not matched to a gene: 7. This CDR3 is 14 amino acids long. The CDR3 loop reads CSAPGTGINTEAFF. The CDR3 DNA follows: TGCAGTGCTCCCGGGACAGGTATCAACACTGAAGCTTTCTTT.